Below, 30 T cell receptor beta chains from the same sample are listed, as sequenced in a study of beta chain features in type 1 diabetes. The authors reverse transcribed all of the isolated RNA, so sequencing captured expressed TCRB transcripts. Produced via immunoSEQ multiplex PCR; TCRdb's table is partial and in-frame only. The table lists under 50,000 clones, 51% of them singletons, with 2.1% in the top ten. Sequenced input: Tregs from blood. Receptor source: a woman aged 18-30 years in good health.

In this sample, this clone turned up a few times. The chain employs TRBV7-2 and TRBJ2-5; D might be TRBD2 (5 bases). Trimming took off 4 bases at V and 2 bases at J, with 8 bases between the two ends. CDR1 is SGHTA, CDR2 FQGNSA, per germline. There are 13 residues in the CDR3. Here the CDR3 reads CASSSGKQETQYF. CDR3 bases: TGTGCCAGCAGCTCGGGAAAACAAGAGACCCAGTACTTC.

The chain links TRBV6-5 to TRBJ2-7; the D is unclear. The V end was cut by 1 base, the J end by 3 bases, with 4 bases between. The CDR3 has 12 residues. Germline CDR1 reads MNHEY; CDR2 reads SVGAGI. The CDR3 sequence: CASSYFLYEQYF. The CDR3 region has the DNA TGTGCCAGCAGTTACTTCCTCTACGAGCAGTACTTC.

This clone was observed a few times. The chain employs TRBV18 and TRBJ1-1; 9 nucleotides align to TRBD1. The V gene end was trimmed by 4 bases and the J gene end by 5 bases; junction bases not matched to a gene: 8. The germline CDR1 and CDR2 sequences are KGHSH and LQKENI. This CDR3 region has 15 residues. CDR3 nucleotide sequence: TGTGCCAGCTCACTTCAGACCGGGACAGGGACTGAAGCTTTCTTT. Protein sequence: CASSLQTGTGTEAFF.

This sequence joins TRBV28 and TRBJ1-2; no reliable D call. The CDR3 covers 12 residues. Germline values: CDR1 MDHEN, CDR2 SYDVKM. Trimming took off 8 bases at V and 8 bases at J, with 15 bases between the two ends. The CDR3 sequence is CASGERGWGYTF. The CDR3 DNA is TGTGCCAGCGGGGAACGGGGATGGGGCTACACCTTC.

The chain couples TRBV25-1 to TRBJ2-1; 8 bases are a match to TRBD2. The junction had 4 bases not matched to a gene; V was cut back by 2 bases and J by 7 bases. This CDR3 is built from 14 residues. Germline CDR1 MGHDK, CDR2 SYGVNS. The CDR3 here is CASSESGSWNEQFF. Written as DNA, the CDR3 is TGTGCCAGCAGTGAAAGCGGGAGTTGGAATGAGCAGTTCTTC.

This rearrangement joins TRBV5-1 to TRBJ2-2; no firm D call. Between the trimmed V and J ends, which lost 7 bases and 6 bases, there was a span of 16 bases. The germline gives CDR1 SGHRS, CDR2 YFSETQ. This CDR3 region has 14 residues. This CDR3 reads CASLLAVGSGELFF. Here the CDR3 DNA reads TGCGCCAGCCTCCTCGCGGTGGGTTCCGGGGAGCTGTTTTTT. The complete variable domain, with remaining parts taken from reference TRBV5-1 and TRBJ2-2, reads KAGVTQTPRYLIKTRGQQVTLSCSPISGHRSVSWYQQTPGQGLQFLFEYFSETQRNKGNFPGRFSGRQFSNSRSEMNVSTLELGDSALYLCASLLAVGSGELFFGEGSRLTVL.

This clone was observed a handful of times. The chain links TRBV6-6 to TRBJ2-3; tentative D call: TRBD2 (5 bases). Trimming took 2 bases from V and 9 from J, leaving 12 bases between them. CDR1 and CDR2 from the germline V gene are MNHNY and SVGAGI (reference sequence). CDR3 size: 13 residues. The CDR3 DNA reads as TGTGCCAGCAGTTACCCAGAGGCGGGCACGCAGTATTTT. Protein: CASSYPEAGTQYF.

This clone showed up just a few times. The chain uses TRBV29-1 and TRBJ1-3; possible D gene TRBD1, 5 bases. The CDR3 extends over 12 amino acids. V shed 5 bases and J shed 2 bases, with 7 bases lying between them. The germline V gene encodes CDR1 SQVTM and CDR2 ANQGSEA. CDR3 region: CSVWGAGNTIYF. CDR3 DNA sequence: TGCAGCGTTTGGGGGGCTGGAAACACCATATATTTT.

This clone is medium-sized within its sample. Mismatch with germline at one junction end may stem from a read error. CDR3: CASSQSGLAGTRNF. The CDR3 nucleotides read TGTGCCAGCAGCCAATCTGGTCTAGCGGGAACTCGGAACTTC. This rearrangement joins TRBV14 to TRBJ2-7; 9 bases are a match to TRBD2. Germline V gene data show CDR1 as SGHDN and CDR2 as FVKESK. The CDR3 is 14 amino acids.

The rearrangement joins TRBV7-2 to TRBJ2-5, with TRBD2 identical over 12 bases. The CDR3 totals 16 residues. CDR1 SGHTA and CDR2 FQGNSA come from the germline V gene. V was clipped by 7 bases and J by 3 bases; unmatched bases: 9. CDR3 protein: CASNERLAGVEETQYF. CDR3 DNA: TGTGCCAGCAACGAAAGACTAGCGGGAGTAGAAGAGACCCAGTACTTC.

The V gene is TRBV5-1, the J gene TRBJ1-1; 7 bases align to TRBD1. The trim removed 0 bases at V and 4 bases at J, leaving 3 bases unmatched. CDR3 size: 14 residues. In germline, CDR1 is SGHRS, CDR2 YFSETQ. Here the CDR3 reads CASSLDQGGTEAFF. As DNA, the CDR3 is TGCGCCAGCAGCTTGGACCAGGGGGGCACTGAAGCTTTCTTT.

About this clone itself: A junction end diverges from the germline sequence, so it may reflect a read error. The J gene is TRBJ2-2, the V gene TRBV28; 8 nucleotides align to TRBD2. Germline values: CDR1 MDHEN, CDR2 SYDVKM. CDR3 size: 15 residues. CDR3 DNA sequence: TGTGCCAGCAGTCCCGGAGATAGCGGGACCGGGGAGCCTCTTTTT. Its translation: CASSPGDSGTGEPLF. The full variable domain, rest sourced from reference TRBV28 and TRBJ2-2, is DVKVTQSSRYLVKRTGEKVFLECVQDMDHENMFWYRQDPGLGLRLIYFSYDVKMKEKGDIPEGYSVSREKKERFSLILESASTNQTSMYLCASSPGDSGTGEPLFGEGSRLTVL.

The chain joins TRBV14 to TRBJ2-1, with 7 bases that match TRBD2. The V gene's germline CDR1 is SGHDN and CDR2 FVKESK. The V gene end was trimmed by 4 bases and the J gene end by 0 bases; junction bases not matched to a gene: 6. The CDR3 runs to 16 residues. The CDR3 DNA reads as TGTGCCAGCAGCCGACTAGCCTGGAGCTCCTACAATGAGCAGTTCTTC. This translates into CASSRLAWSSYNEQFF.

This clone has more than one count but fewer than ten. The chain joins TRBV2 to TRBJ2-2, with 11 bases matching TRBD1. The junction had 3 bases not matched to a gene; V was cut back by 5 bases and J by 4 bases. The V gene's germline CDR1 is SNHLY and CDR2 FYNNEI. The CDR3 is 15 amino acids. The CDR3 nucleotides are TGTGCCAGCAGTTCCGGGACAGGGGGCACCGGGGAGCTGTTTTTT. The encoded protein is CASSSGTGGTGELFF.

V and J are TRBV5-1 and TRBJ2-7, with 8 bases aligning to TRBD2. The J segment lost 1 base and the V segment lost 0 bases, leaving 9 bases of the junction unmatched. Per the germline V gene, CDR1 is SGHRS and CDR2 is YFSETQ. The CDR3 covers 17 residues. CDR3 residues: CASSLVLGGRISYEQYF. The CDR3 nucleotides read TGCGCCAGCAGCTTGGTTTTGGGCGGGAGGATTTCCTACGAGCAGTACTTC. The complete variable domain, with remaining parts taken from reference TRBV5-1 and TRBJ2-7, reads KAGVTQTPRYLIKTRGQQVTLSCSPISGHRSVSWYQQTPGQGLQFLFEYFSETQRNKGNFPGRFSGRQFSNSRSEMNVSTLELGDSALYLCASSLVLGGRISYEQYFGPGTRLTVT.

This clone was observed a handful of times. The chain employs TRBV15 and TRBJ2-2; 13 nucleotides line up with TRBD2. The V segment lost 3 bases and the J segment 3 bases; nucleotides outside the gene matches: 10. Germline V gives CDR1 LNHNV, CDR2 YYDKDF (reference sequence). The CDR3 contains 19 residues. The CDR3 loop is CATSRGRLAGGVDTGELFF. In nucleotides, the CDR3 is TGTGCCACCAGCAGGGGAAGACTAGCGGGAGGAGTAGACACCGGGGAGCTGTTTTTT.

This chain links TRBV18 with TRBJ2-7, with 10 bases identical to TRBD1. Germline lookup yields CDR1 KGHSH and CDR2 LQKENI. This CDR3 comprises 14 residues. V gave up 4 bases and J gave up 7 bases; unmatched junction bases: 7. In nucleotides, the CDR3 is TGTGCCAGCTCACGACGGGACAGGGGTAGTGAGCAGTACTTC. Its protein product is CASSRRDRGSEQYF. The full variable domain, rest sourced from reference TRBV18 and TRBJ2-7, is NAGVMQNPRHLVRRRGQEARLRCSPMKGHSHVYWYRQLPEEGLKFMVYLQKENIIDESGMPKERFSAEFPKEGPSILRIQQVVRGDSAAYFCASSRRDRGSEQYFGPGTRLTVT.

This clone was observed a few times. The V and J genes are TRBV18 and TRBJ2-2; 9 nucleotides match TRBD1. V lost 1 base to trimming and J lost 7 bases; unmatched junction nucleotides: 10. The CDR3 is made up of 17 amino acids. Germline values: CDR1 KGHSH, CDR2 LQKENI. The CDR3 loop is CASSPLDRGPASGELFF. The CDR3 DNA follows: TGTGCCAGCTCACCACTGGACAGGGGACCGGCGAGCGGGGAGCTGTTTTTT.

This chain joins TRBV28 and TRBJ2-2; possible D gene TRBD2, 7 bases. Trimming shortened V by 9 bases and J by 7 bases, and 18 bases separated the two germline ends. The V gene's germline CDR1 is MDHEN and CDR2 SYDVKM. CDR3 length: 14 amino acids. The CDR3 region is CASRVGGAVGELFF. The DNA of the CDR3 is TGTGCCAGTCGCGTGGGGGGGGCGGTCGGGGAGCTGTTTTTT. The whole variable domain, filled in from reference TRBV28 and TRBJ2-2, reads DVKVTQSSRYLVKRTGEKVFLECVQDMDHENMFWYRQDPGLGLRLIYFSYDVKMKEKGDIPEGYSVSREKKERFSLILESASTNQTSMYLCASRVGGAVGELFFGEGSRLTVL.

This chain uses TRBV29-1 with TRBJ1-2; no firm D call. Germline V lookup: CDR1 SQVTM, CDR2 ANQGSEA. Trimming took off 3 bases at V and 0 bases at J, with 8 bases between the two ends. The CDR3 is 13 amino acids. DNA for the CDR3: TGCAGCGTTGATCGACACCCTAACTATGGCTACACCTTC. As protein: CSVDRHPNYGYTF.

The chain carries TRBV7-9 and TRBJ2-7, with 9 bases aligning to TRBD1. CDR1 and CDR2 (germline): SEHNR, FQNEAQ (reference sequence). The junction had 2 bases not matched to a gene; V was cut back by 3 bases and J by 2 bases. The CDR3 is 14 amino acids. The CDR3 DNA reads as TGTGCCAGCAGCTTGACAGGGGGTACCTACGAGCAGTACTTC. It is translated as CASSLTGGTYEQYF.

The gene calls are TRBV5-1 and TRBJ1-1; TRBD1 is a possible D gene (6 bases). This CDR3 region has 14 residues. V was shortened by 3 bases and J by 0 bases, with 9 bases between the two germline ends. CDR1 and CDR2 from the germline V gene are SGHRS and YFSETQ. The CDR3: CASSSRGLNTEAFF. CDR3 nucleotides: TGCGCCAGCAGCTCAAGGGGGTTGAACACTGAAGCTTTCTTT. Combining the CDR3 with reference TRBV5-1 and TRBJ1-1 gives the whole variable domain KAGVTQTPRYLIKTRGQQVTLSCSPISGHRSVSWYQQTPGQGLQFLFEYFSETQRNKGNFPGRFSGRQFSNSRSEMNVSTLELGDSALYLCASSSRGLNTEAFFGQGTRLTVV.

V and J are TRBV2 and TRBJ2-3, with 10 nucleotides matching TRBD2. The V gene end was trimmed by 0 bases and the J gene end by 6 bases; junction bases not matched to a gene: 3. Germline CDR1 and CDR2: SNHLY and FYNNEI. The CDR3 length is 15 residues. This CDR3 reads CASSEALAGVDTQYF. CDR3 sequence (DNA): TGTGCCAGCAGTGAAGCTCTAGCGGGGGTGGATACGCAGTATTTT.

This rearrangement joins TRBV19 to TRBJ2-1; 10 nucleotides align to TRBD2. Germline values: CDR1 LNHDA, CDR2 SQIVND (reference sequence). There are 16 residues in the CDR3. V lost 5 bases, J lost 7 bases, and 11 bases stayed unmatched. The DNA of the CDR3 is TGTGCCAGTAGTTTAAGCGCTAGCGGGAGAATTAATGAGCAGTTCTTC. It encodes CASSLSASGRINEQFF.

This clone showed up just once. Other DNA sequences within the sample encode an identical CDR3. This chain uses TRBV28 with TRBJ1-2; D perhaps matches TRBD1 (6 bases). There are 12 residues in the CDR3. The germline V gene encodes CDR1 MDHEN and CDR2 SYDVKM. Trimming removed 2 bases from V and 5 bases from J, with 6 bases in between. As DNA, the CDR3 is TGTGCCAGCAGTTTACAGGGGTATGGCTACACCTTC. Its protein is CASSLQGYGYTF.

The chain combines TRBV9 with TRBJ2-3, with TRBD1 matching 8 bases. The CDR3 sequence is 15 residues long. With V trimmed by 4 bases and J by 1 base, 5 bases remained unmatched. Looked up from germline, CDR1 is SGDLS and CDR2 is YYNGEE. The chain's CDR3 is CASSPTTGGTDTQYF. The CDR3 coding sequence is TGTGCCAGCAGCCCTACGACAGGGGGCACAGATACGCAGTATTTT.

This sequence joins TRBV25-1 and TRBJ2-7; the match to TRBD1 covers 7 bases. The CDR3 is 16 amino acids. The germline V gene has CDR1 MGHDK and CDR2 SYGVNS. J lost 4 bases, V lost 4 bases, and 13 bases had no gene match. CDR3 sequence (DNA): TGTGCCAGCAGTGGAGATGACAGGGCTAATTTTTACGAGCAGTACTTC. Its protein product is CASSGDDRANFYEQYF.

This clone occurred a few times. V gene TRBV5-4 combines with J gene TRBJ2-5; D unresolved. CDR1 and CDR2 (germline): SGHNT, YYREEE (reference sequence). This CDR3 is 16 amino acids long. V lost 0 bases and J 1 base, leaving 13 bases between the germline ends. Written as DNA, the CDR3 is TGTGCCAGCAGCTTGGCAAATGGGCTCCTCCAAGAGACCCAGTACTTC. Amino acid sequence: CASSLANGLLQETQYF.

The chain couples TRBV5-4 to TRBJ2-5, with TRBD2 as a possible D gene (5 bases). The CDR3 sequence is 14 residues long. The germline CDR1 and CDR2 sequences are SGHNT and YYREEE (reference sequence). The V and J ends lost 4 bases and 2 bases respectively, with 12 bases between them. The CDR3, as DNA: TGTGCCAGCAGCGCCGGGATGAAGCAAGAGACCCAGTACTTC. This encodes CASSAGMKQETQYF.

V and J are TRBV18 and TRBJ1-5; D is unclear. The CDR3 runs to 12 residues. Germline loops: CDR1 KGHSH, CDR2 LQKENI. Trimming took off 6 bases at V and 9 bases at J, with 12 bases between the two ends. The CDR3 region has the DNA TGTGCCAGCTCTCAAACAGAGGGGCCCCAGCATTTT. This encodes CASSQTEGPQHF.